This T cell receptor (gamma chain) comes out of a study of Vδ1+ human thymocytes. Findings and limits, study-wide: Thymic delta-chain repertoires held 15% to 20% Vdelta2 sequences and few Vdelta3, despite high sort purity. Many TRG clonotypes were shared between donors; TRD repertoires were essentially private. Thymic TRG and TRD repertoires appeared highly polyclonal.

Germline CDR1 VENAVY, CDR2 YDSYNSRV. Trimming removed 5 bases from V and 5 bases from J; junction bases left unmatched: 6. The CDR3 is 12 amino acids. The sorted cells were CD3+ Vdelta1+ Vdelta2- thymocytes from alphabeta-depleted thymus. Purity of the sorted Vdelta1+ thymocytes ranged from roughly 96% to 99.6%. Sequences come from RNA converted to cDNA by reverse transcription. Pooled V-gene forward primers with one constant-region reverse primer generated the CDR3 amplicons by multiplex PCR. TCRdb re-called the multiplex PCR reads using CATT. The table has 25,000 to 35,000 gamma-chain clones, around 20% seen once. Details on this clone: Its antigen is unidentified.

This clonotype was sampled from a boy less than two years old who had congenital heart surgery. This chain links TRGV8 with TRGJ1 or TRGJ2. Sequences were obtained from Vdelta1+ gamma-delta thymocytes from the thymus. Subset indicated: FACS-sorted CD3+ TCRalphabeta- TCRVdelta1+ TCRVdelta2- thymocytes. In DNA form, the CDR3 reads TGTGCCACCTGGGGCGGACATTATAAGAAACTCTTT. Residues: CATWGGHYKKLF.